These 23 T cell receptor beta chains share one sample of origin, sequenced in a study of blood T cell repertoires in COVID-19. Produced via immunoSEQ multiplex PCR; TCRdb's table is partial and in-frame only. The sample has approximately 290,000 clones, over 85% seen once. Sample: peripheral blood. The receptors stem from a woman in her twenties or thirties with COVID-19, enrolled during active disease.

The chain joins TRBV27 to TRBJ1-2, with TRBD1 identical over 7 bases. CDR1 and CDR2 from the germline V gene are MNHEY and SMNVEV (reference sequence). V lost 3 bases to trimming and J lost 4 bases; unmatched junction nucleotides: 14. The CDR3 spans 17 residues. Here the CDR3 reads CASSLGQRIGLVYGYTF. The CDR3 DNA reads TGTGCCAGCAGTTTGGGACAGCGGATAGGATTGGTCTATGGCTACACCTTC.

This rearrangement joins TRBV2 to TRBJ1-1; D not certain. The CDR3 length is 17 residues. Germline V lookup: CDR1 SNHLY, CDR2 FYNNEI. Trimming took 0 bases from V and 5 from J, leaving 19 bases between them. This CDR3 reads CASSEALFAGALTEAFF. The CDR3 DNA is TGTGCCAGCAGTGAAGCTTTATTCGCTGGTGCACTAACTGAAGCTTTCTTT.

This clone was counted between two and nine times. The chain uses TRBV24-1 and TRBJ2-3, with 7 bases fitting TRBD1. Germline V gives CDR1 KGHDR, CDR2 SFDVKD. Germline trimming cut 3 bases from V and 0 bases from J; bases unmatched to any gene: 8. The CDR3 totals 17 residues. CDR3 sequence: CATSDPHGTASTDTQYF. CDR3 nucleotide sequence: TGTGCCACCAGTGATCCCCATGGGACAGCTAGCACAGATACGCAGTATTTT.

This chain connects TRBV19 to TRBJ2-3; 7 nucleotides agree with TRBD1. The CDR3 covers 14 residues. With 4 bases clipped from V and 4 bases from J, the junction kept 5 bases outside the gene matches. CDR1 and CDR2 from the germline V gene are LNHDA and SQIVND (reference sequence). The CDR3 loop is CASSKYRGSDTQYF. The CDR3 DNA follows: TGTGCCAGTAGTAAGTACAGGGGTTCAGATACGCAGTATTTT.

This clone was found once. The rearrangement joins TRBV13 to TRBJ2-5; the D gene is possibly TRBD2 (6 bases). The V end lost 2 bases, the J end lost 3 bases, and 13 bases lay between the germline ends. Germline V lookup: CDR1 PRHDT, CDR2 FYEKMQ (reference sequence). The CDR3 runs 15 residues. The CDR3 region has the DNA TGTGCCAGCAGCTTAAGTCCCCGGGGGAAAGAGACCCAGTACTTC. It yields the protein CASSLSPRGKETQYF.

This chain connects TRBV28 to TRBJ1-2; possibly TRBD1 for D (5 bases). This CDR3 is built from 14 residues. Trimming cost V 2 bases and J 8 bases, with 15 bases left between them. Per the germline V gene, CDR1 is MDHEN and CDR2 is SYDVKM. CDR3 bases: TGTGCCAGCAGTTTAATGGGGGGATTGTGGGGCTACACCTTC. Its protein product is CASSLMGGLWGYTF.

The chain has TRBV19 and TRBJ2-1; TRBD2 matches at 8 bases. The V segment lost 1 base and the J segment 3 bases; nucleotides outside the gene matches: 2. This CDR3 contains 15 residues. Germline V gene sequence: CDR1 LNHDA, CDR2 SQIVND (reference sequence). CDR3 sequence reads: CASSIVGLVYNEQFF. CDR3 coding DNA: TGTGCCAGTAGTATAGTGGGACTAGTCTACAATGAGCAGTTCTTC.

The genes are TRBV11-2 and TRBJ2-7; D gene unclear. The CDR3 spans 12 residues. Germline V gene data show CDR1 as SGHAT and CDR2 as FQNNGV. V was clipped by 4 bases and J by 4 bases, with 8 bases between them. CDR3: CASSSPRYEQYF. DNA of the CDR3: TGTGCCAGCAGCTCCCCCCGTTACGAGCAGTACTTC.

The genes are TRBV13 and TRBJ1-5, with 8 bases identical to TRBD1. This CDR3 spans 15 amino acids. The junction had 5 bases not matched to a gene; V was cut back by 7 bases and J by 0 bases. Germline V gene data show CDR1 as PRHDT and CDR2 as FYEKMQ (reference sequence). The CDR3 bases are TGTGCCAGCAACCCACAGGGGGTTAGCAATCAGCCCCAGCATTTT. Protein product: CASNPQGVSNQPQHF.

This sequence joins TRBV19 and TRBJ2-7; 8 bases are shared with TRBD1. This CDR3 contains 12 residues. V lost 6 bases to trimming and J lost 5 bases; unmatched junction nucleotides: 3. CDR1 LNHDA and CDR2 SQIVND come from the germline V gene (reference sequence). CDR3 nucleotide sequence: TGTGCCAGTAGGGACAGGGCGGACGAGCAGTACTTC. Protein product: CASRDRADEQYF.

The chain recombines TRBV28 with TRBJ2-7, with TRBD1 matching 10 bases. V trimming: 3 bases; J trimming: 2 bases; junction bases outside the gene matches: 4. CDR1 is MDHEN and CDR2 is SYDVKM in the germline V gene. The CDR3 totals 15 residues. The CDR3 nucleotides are TGTGCCAGCAGTTTCCTCGGGACAGGGGCCTACGAGCAGTACTTC. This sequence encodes CASSFLGTGAYEQYF.

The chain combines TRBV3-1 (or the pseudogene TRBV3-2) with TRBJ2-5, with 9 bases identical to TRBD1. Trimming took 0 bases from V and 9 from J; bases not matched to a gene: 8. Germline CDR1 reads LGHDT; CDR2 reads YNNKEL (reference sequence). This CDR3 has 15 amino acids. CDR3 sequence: CASSQEGATGGPQYF. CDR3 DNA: TGTGCCAGCAGCCAAGAGGGGGCGACAGGGGGGCCCCAGTACTTC.

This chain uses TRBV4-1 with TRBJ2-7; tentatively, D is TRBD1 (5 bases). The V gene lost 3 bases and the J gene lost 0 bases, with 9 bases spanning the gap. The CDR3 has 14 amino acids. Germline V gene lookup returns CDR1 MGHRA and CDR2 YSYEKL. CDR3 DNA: TGCGCCAGCAGCCAGGGGCAGTACTCCTACGAGCAGTACTTC. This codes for CASSQGQYSYEQYF.

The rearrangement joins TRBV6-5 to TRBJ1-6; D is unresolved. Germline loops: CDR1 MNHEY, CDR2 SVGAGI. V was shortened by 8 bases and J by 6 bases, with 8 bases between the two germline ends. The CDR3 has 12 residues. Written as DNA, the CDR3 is TGTGCCAGCGATGAGGGTAATTCACCCCTCCACTTT. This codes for CASDEGNSPLHF.

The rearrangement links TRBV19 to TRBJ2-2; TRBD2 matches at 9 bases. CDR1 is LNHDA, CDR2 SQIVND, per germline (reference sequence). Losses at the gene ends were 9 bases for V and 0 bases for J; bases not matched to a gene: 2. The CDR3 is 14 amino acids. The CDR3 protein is CASSGGTNTGELFF. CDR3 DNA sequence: TGTGCCAGCAGCGGGGGGACGAACACCGGGGAGCTGTTTTTT.

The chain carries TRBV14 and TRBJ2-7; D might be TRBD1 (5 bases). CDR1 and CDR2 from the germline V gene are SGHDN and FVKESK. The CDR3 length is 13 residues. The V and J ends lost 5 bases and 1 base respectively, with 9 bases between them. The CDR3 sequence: CASSKTVSYEQYF. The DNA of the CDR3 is TGTGCCAGCAGCAAGACAGTTTCCTACGAGCAGTACTTC.

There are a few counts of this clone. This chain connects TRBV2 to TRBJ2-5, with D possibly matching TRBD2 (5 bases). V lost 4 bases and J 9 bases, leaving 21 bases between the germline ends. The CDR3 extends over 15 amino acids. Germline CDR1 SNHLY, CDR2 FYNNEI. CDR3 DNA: TGTGCCAGCAGTGGGGCCCCGGGTAGCGATGGTCCCCAGTACTTC. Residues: CASSGAPGSDGPQYF.

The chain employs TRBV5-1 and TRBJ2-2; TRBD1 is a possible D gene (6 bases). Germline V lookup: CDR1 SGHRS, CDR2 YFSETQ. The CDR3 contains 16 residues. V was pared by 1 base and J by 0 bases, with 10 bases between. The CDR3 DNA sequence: TGCGCCAGCAGCTTGTCCGGACAGCCGAACACCGGGGAGCTGTTTTTT. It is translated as CASSLSGQPNTGELFF.

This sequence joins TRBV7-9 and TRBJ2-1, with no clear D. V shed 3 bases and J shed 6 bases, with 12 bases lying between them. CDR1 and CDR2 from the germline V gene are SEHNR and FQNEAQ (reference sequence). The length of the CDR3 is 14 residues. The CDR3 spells CASSFENSLNEQFF. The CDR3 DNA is TGTGCCAGCAGCTTTGAGAATAGCCTCAATGAGCAGTTCTTC.

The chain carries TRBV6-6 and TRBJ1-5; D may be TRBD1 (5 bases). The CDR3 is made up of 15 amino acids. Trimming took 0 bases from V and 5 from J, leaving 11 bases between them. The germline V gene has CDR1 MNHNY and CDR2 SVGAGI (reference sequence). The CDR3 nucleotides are TGTGCCAGCAGTTACTCTGCGAAGGGGCATCAGCCCCAGCATTTT. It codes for CASSYSAKGHQPQHF.

For the CDR3, the DNA is TGCGCCAGCAGTCCAAGAGCAGGGGGAAATCAGCCCCAGCATTTT. Its translation is CASSPRAGGNQPQHF. The chain employs TRBV4-1 and TRBJ1-5, with 7 bases fitting TRBD1. There are 15 residues in the CDR3. Trimming cost V 6 bases and J 4 bases; bases outside gene matches: 9. The V gene's germline CDR1 is MGHRA and CDR2 YSYEKL.

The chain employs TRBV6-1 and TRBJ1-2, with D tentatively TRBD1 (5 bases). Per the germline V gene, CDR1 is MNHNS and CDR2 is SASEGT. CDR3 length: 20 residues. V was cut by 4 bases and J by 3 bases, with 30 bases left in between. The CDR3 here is CASSASSRGKLAGYYYGYTF. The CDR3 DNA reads TGTGCCAGCAGTGCTTCTTCTAGGGGAAAGCTAGCGGGTTACTACTATGGCTACACCTTC.

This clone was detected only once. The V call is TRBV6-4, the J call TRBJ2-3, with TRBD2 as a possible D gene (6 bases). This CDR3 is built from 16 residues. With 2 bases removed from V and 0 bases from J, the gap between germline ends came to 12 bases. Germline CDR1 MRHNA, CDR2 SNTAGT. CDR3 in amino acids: CASSDATGVSTDTQYF. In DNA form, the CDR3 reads TGTGCCAGCAGTGACGCCACGGGGGTTAGCACAGATACGCAGTATTTT.